This T cell receptor (beta chain) was identified in a study of blood T cell repertoires in COVID-19. Study background: Acute-phase and convalescent COVID-19 samples originated in the United States, Italy and Spain. From T cells, B-cell-depleted T cells, or PBMCs came the material, which was cDNA or gDNA.

How the authors handled the data: By means of reference gene primer amplification, nucleated cell counts were estimated. TCRdb keeps only in-frame clones here, not all; method: immunoSEQ multiplex PCR. The V and J calls and clone size come from that table; D and trimming were worked out from the DNA. The top ten hold about an eighth of the sample, which has 35,000 to 40,000 clones, approximately 91% seen once. CDR1 and CDR2 from the germline V gene are LGHDT and YNNKEL (reference sequence). The CDR3 covers 13 residues. Trimming took 1 base from V and 6 from J, leaving 9 bases between them. The specimen was peripheral blood. The chain employs TRBV3-1 (or the pseudogene TRBV3-2) and TRBJ1-1, with a tentative D call TRBD1 (6 bases). This clonotype originated in a man aged 60 to 75 with active COVID-19. This CDR3 is CASSQVQGSEAFF. CDR3 bases: TGTGCCAGCAGCCAAGTTCAGGGGTCTGAAGCTTTCTTT.